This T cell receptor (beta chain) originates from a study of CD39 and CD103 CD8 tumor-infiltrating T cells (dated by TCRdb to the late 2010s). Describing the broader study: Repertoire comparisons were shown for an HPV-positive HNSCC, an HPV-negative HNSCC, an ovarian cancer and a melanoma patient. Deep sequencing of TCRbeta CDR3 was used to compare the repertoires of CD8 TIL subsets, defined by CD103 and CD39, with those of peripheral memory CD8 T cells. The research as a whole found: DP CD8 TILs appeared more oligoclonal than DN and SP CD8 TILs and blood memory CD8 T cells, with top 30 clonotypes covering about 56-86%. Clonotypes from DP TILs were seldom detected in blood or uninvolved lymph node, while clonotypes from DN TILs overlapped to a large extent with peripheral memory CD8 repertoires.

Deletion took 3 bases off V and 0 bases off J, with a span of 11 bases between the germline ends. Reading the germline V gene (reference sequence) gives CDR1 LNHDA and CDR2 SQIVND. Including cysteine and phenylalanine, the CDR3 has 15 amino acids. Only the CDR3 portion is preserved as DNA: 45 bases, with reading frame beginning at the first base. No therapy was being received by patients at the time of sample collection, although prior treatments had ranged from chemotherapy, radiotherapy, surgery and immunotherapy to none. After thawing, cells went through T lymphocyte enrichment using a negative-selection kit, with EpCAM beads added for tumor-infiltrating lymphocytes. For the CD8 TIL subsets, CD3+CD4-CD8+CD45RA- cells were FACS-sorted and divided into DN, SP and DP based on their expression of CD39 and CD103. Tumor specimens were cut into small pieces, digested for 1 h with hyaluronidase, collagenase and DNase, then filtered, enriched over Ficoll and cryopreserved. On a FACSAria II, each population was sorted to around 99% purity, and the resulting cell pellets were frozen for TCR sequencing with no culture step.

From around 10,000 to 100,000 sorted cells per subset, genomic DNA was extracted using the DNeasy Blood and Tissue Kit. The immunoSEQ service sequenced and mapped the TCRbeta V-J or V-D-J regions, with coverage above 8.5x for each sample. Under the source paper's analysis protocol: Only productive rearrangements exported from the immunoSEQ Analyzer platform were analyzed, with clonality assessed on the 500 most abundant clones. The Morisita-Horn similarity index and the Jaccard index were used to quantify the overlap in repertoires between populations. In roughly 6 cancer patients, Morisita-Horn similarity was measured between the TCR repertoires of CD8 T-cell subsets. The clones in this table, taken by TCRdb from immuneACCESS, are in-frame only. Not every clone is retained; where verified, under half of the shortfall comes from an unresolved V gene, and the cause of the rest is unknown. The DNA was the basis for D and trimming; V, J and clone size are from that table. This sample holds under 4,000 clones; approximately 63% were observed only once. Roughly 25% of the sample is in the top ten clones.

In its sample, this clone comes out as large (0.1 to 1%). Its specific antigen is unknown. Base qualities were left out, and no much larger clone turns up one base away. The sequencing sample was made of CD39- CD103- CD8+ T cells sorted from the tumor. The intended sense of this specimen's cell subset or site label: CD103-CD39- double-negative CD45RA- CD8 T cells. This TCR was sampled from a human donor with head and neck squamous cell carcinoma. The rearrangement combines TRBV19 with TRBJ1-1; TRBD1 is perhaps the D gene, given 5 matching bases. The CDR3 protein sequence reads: CASSIPTAMNTEAFF. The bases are TGTGCCAGTAGTATCCCGACAGCGATGAACACTGAAGCTTTCTTT.